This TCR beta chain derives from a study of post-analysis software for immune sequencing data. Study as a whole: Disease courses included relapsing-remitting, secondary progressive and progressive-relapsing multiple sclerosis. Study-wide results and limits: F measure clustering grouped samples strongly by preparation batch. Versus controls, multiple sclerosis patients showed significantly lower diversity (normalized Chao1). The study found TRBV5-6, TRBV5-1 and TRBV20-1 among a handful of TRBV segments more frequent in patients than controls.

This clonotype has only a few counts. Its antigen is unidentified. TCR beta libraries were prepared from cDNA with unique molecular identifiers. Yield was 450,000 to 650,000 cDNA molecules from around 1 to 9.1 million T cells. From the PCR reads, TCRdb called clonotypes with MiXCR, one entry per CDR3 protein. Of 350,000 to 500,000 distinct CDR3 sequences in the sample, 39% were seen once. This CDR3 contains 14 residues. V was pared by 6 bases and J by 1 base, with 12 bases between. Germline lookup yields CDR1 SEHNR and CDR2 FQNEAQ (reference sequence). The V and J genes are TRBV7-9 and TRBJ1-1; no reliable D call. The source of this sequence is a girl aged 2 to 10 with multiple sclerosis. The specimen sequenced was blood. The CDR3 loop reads CASRADGSNTEAFF. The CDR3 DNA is TGTGCCAGCAGGGCGGACGGATCGAACACTGAAGCTTTCTTT. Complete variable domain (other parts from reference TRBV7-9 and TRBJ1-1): DTGVSQNPRHKITKRGQNVTFRCDPISEHNRLYWYRQTLGQGPEFLTYFQNEAQLEKSRLLSDRFSAERPKGSFSTLEIQRTEQGDSAMYLCASRADGSNTEAFFGQGTRLTVV.